The entry below gives a single T cell receptor beta chain sequence along with its context. What it binds is unknown. The entry originates in a study of immune evolution from preneoplasia to lung adenocarcinoma. The study's findings and limits: Later-stage lesions seemingly showed higher T cell density and diversity than normal lung.

This CDR3 has 18 residues. Trimming took 7 bases from V and 6 from J; bases not matched to a gene: 17. Patients had resection in Japan or China between the mid-2010s and the late 2010s. Produced via immunoSEQ multiplex PCR; TCRdb's table is partial and in-frame only. This table has about 4,900 clones, around 80% appearing once. Material: FFPE minimally invasive lung adenocarcinoma tissue. The rearrangement joins TRBV23-1 to TRBJ2-2; 10 bases match TRBD1. TRBV23-1 is labeled an ORF, and its function is uncertain. The sequence came from a person aged 55-79 years with lung adenocarcinoma. CDR3 in DNA: TGCGCCAGCACCGAAGGGGTAGGGACAGGGGTCATCGCCGGGGAGCTGTTTTTT. Protein: CASTEGVGTGVIAGELFF.